What follows are 31 T cell receptor beta chains derived from one specimen sequenced in a study of T-cell reconstitution after alpha-beta-depleted transplantation in children. Unique molecular identifiers were built into the TCRbeta library. One entry per CDR3 protein results from TCRdb running MiXCR on the PCR reads. This table holds 600,000 or so distinct CDR3 sequences, around 23% found once. The sequencing here drew on PBMCs, mostly from graft donor cells, taken 360 days after TCRalphabeta/CD19-depleted stem cell transplant. These receptors originate from a boy less than two years old who had a stem cell transplant for acute myeloid leukemia, so the T cells may come from the graft donor.

This chain uses TRBV19 with TRBJ1-1, with D maybe TRBD1 (5 bases). The germline V and J ends were trimmed by 3 bases and 0 bases, with 11 bases remaining between them. Germline V CDR1 and CDR2: LNHDA, SQIVND (reference sequence). CDR3 length: 15 residues. The CDR3 protein is CASSISRTLNTEAFF. DNA of the CDR3: TGTGCCAGTAGTATCTCCAGGACACTGAACACTGAAGCTTTCTTT. The whole variable domain, filled in from reference TRBV19 and TRBJ1-1, reads DGGITQSPKYLFRKEGQNVTLSCEQNLNHDAMYWYRQDPGQGLRLIYYSQIVNDFQKGDIAEGYSVSREKKESFPLTVTSAQKNPTAFYLCASSISRTLNTEAFFGQGTRLTVV.

This clonotype was counted at least ten times. In DNA, the CDR3 is TGTGCCTGGAGTCGCCCCTGGACAGGGAGGTCCTACGAGCAGTACTTC. As protein: CAWSRPWTGRSYEQYF. This chain connects TRBV30 to TRBJ2-7; 8 bases are shared with TRBD1. After removal of 2 bases from V and 1 base from J, the junction contained 10 bases not matched to a gene. Germline values: CDR1 GTSNPN, CDR2 SVGIG (reference sequence). The CDR3 covers 16 residues.

A remark on this clonotype: A read error may be the cause here, since a much bigger clone is one base away. A read error is likely, as this CDR3 ends without the conserved phenylalanine or tryptophan. This chain uses TRBV29-1 with TRBJ2-1; D is perhaps TRBD2 (7 bases). Germline V lookup: CDR1 SQVTM, CDR2 ANQGSEA. Trimming pared 1 base from V and 4 bases from J, leaving 14 bases between. The CDR3 totals 15 residues. CDR3 bases: TGCAGCGTTGAAGCGTCCGGGGGGCCTTACAATGAGCAGTTCATC. Translated: CSVEASGGPYNEQFI.

This clonotype has at least ten counts. The V and J genes are TRBV20-1 and TRBJ2-6; D ambiguous. The CDR3 runs 15 residues. Germline V CDR1 and CDR2: DFQATT, SNEGSKA (reference sequence). V was pared by 2 bases and J by 0 bases, with 8 bases between. The chain's CDR3 is CSARTFRSGANVLTF. The CDR3 bases are TGCAGTGCTAGAACCTTTCGCTCTGGGGCCAACGTCCTGACTTTC.

The chain joins TRBV25-1 to TRBJ2-5; possibly TRBD1 for D (5 bases). The germline V and J ends were trimmed by 1 base and 6 bases, with 9 bases remaining between them. The CDR3 runs to 13 residues. Germline loops: CDR1 MGHDK, CDR2 SYGVNS. The CDR3 protein is CASSESGMQTQYF. The CDR3 nucleotides read TGTGCCAGCAGTGAATCAGGGATGCAGACCCAGTACTTC.

This clonotype was detected many times. The rearrangement links TRBV24-1 to TRBJ2-5; D is tentatively TRBD1 or TRBD2 (6 bases each). CDR3 length: 15 residues. The germline V gene has CDR1 KGHDR and CDR2 SFDVKD. V was shortened by 3 bases and J by 5 bases, with 15 bases between the two germline ends. CDR3 DNA sequence: TGTGCCACCAGTGATCCGACGGGGGCTGGGGAGACCCAGTACTTC. The encoded protein is CATSDPTGAGETQYF.

The chain combines TRBV11-2 with TRBJ1-5; D not resolved. The V and J ends lost 2 bases and 4 bases respectively, with 21 bases between them. Per germline, CDR1 SGHAT and CDR2 FQNNGV. There are 18 residues in the CDR3. CDR3 in DNA: TGTGCCAGCAGCTTAAAGGGAAACGGTCCAATCGATAATCAGCCCCAGCATTTT. As protein: CASSLKGNGPIDNQPQHF.

This clonotype was observed at least ten times. This chain joins TRBV29-1 and TRBJ2-6; 9 bases are a match to TRBD1. V shed 5 bases and J 2 bases; nucleotides not matched to a gene: 7. Germline assignment: CDR1 SQVTM and CDR2 ANQGSEA. CDR3 length equals 16 residues. CDR3 loop: CSVRQGGTTGANVLTF. In DNA, the CDR3 is TGCAGCGTTAGACAGGGGGGTACTACTGGGGCCAACGTCCTGACTTTC. The whole variable domain, remainder taken from reference TRBV29-1 and TRBJ2-6, is SAVISQKPSRDICQRGTSLTIQCQVDSQVTMMFWYRQQPGQSLTLIATANQGSEATYESGFVIDKFPISRPNLTFSTLTVSNMSPEDSSIYLCSVRQGGTTGANVLTFGAGSRLTVL.

This chain links TRBV20-1 with TRBJ1-3, with 7 bases aligning to TRBD1. From germline, CDR1 is DFQATT and CDR2 SNEGSKA (reference sequence). The CDR3 loop spans 13 amino acids. V lost 6 bases to trimming and J lost 2 bases; unmatched junction nucleotides: 4. The CDR3 reads CSAEQGPGNTIYF. The CDR3 DNA is TGCAGTGCAGAACAGGGGCCTGGAAACACCATATATTTT.

This clonotype was seen many times. V gene TRBV12-3 or TRBV12-4 combines with J gene TRBJ2-1, with TRBD2 matching 10 bases. The CDR3 loop spans 16 amino acids. The V gene end was trimmed by 5 bases and the J gene end by 5 bases; junction bases not matched to a gene: 9. The CDR3 sequence is CASSPRGLATNNEQFF. CDR3 bases: TGTGCCAGCAGTCCTCGGGGACTAGCGACTAACAATGAGCAGTTCTTC.

The V and J genes are TRBV20-1 and TRBJ1-5, with TRBD1 identical over 7 bases. J lost 10 bases, V lost 6 bases, and 12 bases had no gene match. In germline, CDR1 is DFQATT, CDR2 SNEGSKA (reference sequence). The CDR3 runs 13 residues. The CDR3 region has the DNA TGCAGTGCGTTGAGACAGGGAAAAGGCCCCCAGCATTTT. This sequence encodes CSALRQGKGPQHF.

The genes are TRBV6-1 and TRBJ1-1; D uncertain. CDR1 and CDR2 from the germline V gene are MNHNS and SASEGT. CDR3 length: 14 residues. V lost 9 bases to trimming and J lost 1 base, with 15 bases between them. The CDR3 nucleotides read TGTGCCAGTCTGGGTAGGACCGCGAACACTGAAGCTTTCTTT. The encoded protein is CASLGRTANTEAFF.

This clonotype was observed many times. This sequence joins TRBV4-3 and TRBJ2-6; D is perhaps TRBD1 (6 bases). V lost 3 bases to trimming and J lost 1 base, with 7 bases between them. This CDR3 spans 15 amino acids. Germline CDR1 LGHNA, CDR2 YSLEER. CDR3 loop: CASSHGQSGANVLTF. CDR3 sequence (DNA): TGCGCCAGCAGCCACGGACAGTCTGGGGCCAACGTCCTGACTTTC.

This clonotype was detected ten times or more. This chain joins TRBV29-1 and TRBJ2-7; the match to TRBD2 covers 10 bases. Germline V gene sequence: CDR1 SQVTM, CDR2 ANQGSEA. The CDR3 length is 13 residues. Trimming at V came to 6 bases and at J to 5 bases, leaving 7 bases not matched to a gene. CDR3 bases: TGCAGCGTGAGGACTAGCGGTGGCCACGAGCAGTACTTC. It is translated as CSVRTSGGHEQYF.

This chain joins TRBV7-9 and TRBJ1-6; D remains ambiguous. Trimming pared 2 bases from V and 7 bases from J, leaving 9 bases between. This CDR3 has 14 amino acids. Germline V lookup: CDR1 SEHNR, CDR2 FQNEAQ (reference sequence). Here the CDR3 reads CASSLRRENSPLHF. The CDR3 DNA is TGTGCCAGCAGCTTACGACGGGAGAATTCACCCCTCCACTTT.

This clonotype was picked up a small number of times. The chain couples TRBV20-1 to TRBJ2-5; TRBD2 matches 12 bases. Germline loops: CDR1 DFQATT, CDR2 SNEGSKA (reference sequence). CDR3 length: 17 amino acids. V lost 4 bases and J lost 1; bases outside the gene matches: 10. This CDR3 is CSANGGLAGGSQETQYF. CDR3 nucleotides: TGCAGTGCTAACGGCGGCCTAGCGGGGGGGTCCCAAGAGACCCAGTACTTC.

This chain uses TRBV6-4 with TRBJ2-3, with TRBD2 identical over 14 bases. Germline lookup yields CDR1 MRHNA and CDR2 SNTAGT. Unmatched junction bases numbered 11, after V lost 5 bases and J lost 1 base. The CDR3 contains 19 residues. The CDR3 loop is CASSTRLAGGRSRTDTQYF. In DNA, the CDR3 is TGTGCCAGCAGTACCAGACTAGCGGGGGGGCGATCGCGCACAGATACGCAGTATTTT.

This clonotype was counted ten times or more. This chain links TRBV20-1 with TRBJ2-3, with 9 nucleotides matching TRBD2. The CDR3 is made up of 17 amino acids. V trimming: 5 bases; J trimming: 2 bases; junction bases outside the gene matches: 14. Germline CDR1 is DFQATT and CDR2 is SNEGSKA (reference sequence). DNA of the CDR3: TGCAGTGCTTTACCACCACCCGGGACTAGCCTCACAGATACGCAGTATTTT. It yields the protein CSALPPPGTSLTDTQYF.

J is TRBJ1-4 and V is TRBV9, with D possibly being TRBD1 (6 bases). Germline V gene sequence: CDR1 SGDLS, CDR2 YYNGEE. This CDR3 has 14 amino acids. V lost 4 bases and J lost 5, with 12 bases in between. The CDR3 DNA is TGTGCCAGCAGCAGGGCAGGGGCGAATGAAAAACTGTTTTTT. Translating it yields CASSRAGANEKLFF.

The genes are TRBV2 and TRBJ2-2, with a weak D call TRBD1 (6 bases). The CDR3 has 15 amino acids. CDR1 and CDR2 (germline): SNHLY, FYNNEI. The V end was cut by 6 bases, the J end by 2 bases, with 13 bases between. CDR3 residues: CASRTGGSNTGELFF. In DNA, the CDR3 is TGTGCCAGCAGGACAGGCGGGTCAAACACCGGGGAGCTGTTTTTT. Filled out from reference TRBV2 and TRBJ2-2, the complete variable domain reads EPEVTQTPSHQVTQMGQEVILRCVPISNHLYFYWYRQILGQKVEFLVSFYNNEISEKSEIFDDQFSVERPDGSNFTLKIRSTKLEDSAMYFCASRTGGSNTGELFFGEGSRLTVL.

This clonotype was counted ten times or more. The chain is built from TRBV20-1 and TRBJ1-1, with 8 bases matching TRBD1. Germline V gene lookup returns CDR1 DFQATT and CDR2 SNEGSKA (reference sequence). The trim removed 5 bases at V and 6 bases at J, leaving 8 bases unmatched. The length of the CDR3 is 13 residues. CDR3 protein: CSALTGTGAEAFF. CDR3 DNA: TGCAGTGCTCTGACAGGGACAGGAGCTGAAGCTTTCTTT.

This clonotype was seen more than once but under ten times. This chain uses TRBV20-1 with TRBJ1-5; the D is unclear. Trimming removed 4 bases from V and 3 bases from J, with 10 bases in between. Germline CDR1 reads DFQATT; CDR2 reads SNEGSKA (reference sequence). The CDR3 consists of 13 residues. This CDR3 reads CSAKGNYNQPQHF. The DNA of the CDR3 is TGCAGTGCTAAGGGAAACTACAATCAGCCCCAGCATTTT.

This clonotype was seen a few times. The rearrangement links TRBV20-1 to TRBJ1-6; no reliable D call. The germline gives CDR1 DFQATT, CDR2 SNEGSKA (reference sequence). The CDR3 is made up of 13 amino acids. Trimming cost V 6 bases and J 6 bases, with 12 bases left between them. The CDR3 is CSAIRGGNSPLHF. CDR3 nucleotides: TGCAGTGCCATCAGAGGAGGTAATTCACCCCTCCACTTT.

This clonotype was counted a few times. In DNA form, the CDR3 reads TGTGCCAGCAGCACTACAATTGAGACAGGGGGATACGAGCAGTACTTC. This sequence encodes CASSTTIETGGYEQYF. The chain has TRBV7-2 and TRBJ2-7; 9 bases match TRBD1. CDR3 length: 16 amino acids. Germline CDR1 SGHTA, CDR2 FQGNSA. With 5 bases clipped from V and 4 bases from J, the junction kept 12 bases outside the gene matches.

J is TRBJ2-6 and V is TRBV12-3 or TRBV12-4, with TRBD1 identical over 10 bases. V trimming: 5 bases; J trimming: 3 bases; junction bases outside the gene matches: 4. The CDR3 has 16 amino acids. The CDR3 here is CASSRGTGVGANVLTF. DNA of the CDR3: TGTGCCAGCAGTCGCGGGACAGGGGTTGGGGCCAACGTCCTGACTTTC.

The rearrangement links TRBV30 to TRBJ1-1; possibly TRBD1 for D (6 bases). The CDR3 consists of 12 residues. Trimming removed 1 base from V and 7 bases from J, with 10 bases in between. Looked up from germline, CDR1 is GTSNPN and CDR2 is SVGIG (reference sequence). The CDR3 region is CAWSGQGLEAFF. CDR3 DNA sequence: TGTGCCTGGAGTGGGCAGGGGCTTGAAGCTTTCTTT.

V gene TRBV20-1 combines with J gene TRBJ2-1, with a tentative D call TRBD2 (5 bases). This CDR3 spans 12 amino acids. CDR1 is DFQATT, CDR2 SNEGSKA, per germline (reference sequence). With 5 bases removed from V and 12 bases from J, the gap between germline ends came to 17 bases. The CDR3 region is CSAAAGSMAQFF. The CDR3 coding sequence is TGCAGTGCTGCCGCGGGCTCAATGGCGCAGTTCTTC.

This clonotype was seen repeatedly, ten times or more. The chain links TRBV5-1 to TRBJ2-3; the D gene is possibly TRBD1 (6 bases). V was clipped by 3 bases and J by 1 base, with 15 bases between them. The CDR3 runs to 16 residues. Per germline, CDR1 SGHRS and CDR2 YFSETQ. The CDR3 is CASSSNRQDRTDTQYF. The CDR3 coding sequence is TGCGCCAGCAGCTCCAACCGACAGGACCGCACAGATACGCAGTATTTT.

V usage is TRBV6-1 and J usage is TRBJ2-2, with D maybe TRBD2 (6 bases). The CDR3 consists of 17 residues. CDR1 is MNHNS, CDR2 SASEGT, per germline. Trimming stripped 5 bases from V and 7 bases from J, with 23 bases between. The CDR3 nucleotides read TGTGCCAGCAGTCGAGACGTGTCCAGGGCGGGACGCGGGGAGCTGTTTTTT. Translation gives CASSRDVSRAGRGELFF.

This clonotype turned up a few times. V usage is TRBV7-3 and J usage is TRBJ2-2; 12 nucleotides line up with TRBD2. The V and J ends lost 4 bases and 6 bases, in that order; junction bases with no gene match: 6. In germline, CDR1 is SGHTA, CDR2 FQGTGA. The CDR3 has 16 residues. CDR3 DNA sequence: TGTGCCAGCAGCTCCCCTAGCGGGGGGGCCGCCGGGGAGCTGTTTTTT. Its translation is CASSSPSGGAAGELFF.

The sample holds a few counts of this clonotype. This chain joins TRBV12-3 or TRBV12-4 and TRBJ1-6, with D hard to call. This CDR3 is built from 17 residues. Trimming took 3 bases from V and 4 from J, leaving 16 bases between them. The CDR3 is CASSFTARASYNSPLHF. The CDR3 DNA follows: TGTGCCAGCAGTTTTACCGCCCGGGCGTCATATAATTCACCCCTCCACTTT.